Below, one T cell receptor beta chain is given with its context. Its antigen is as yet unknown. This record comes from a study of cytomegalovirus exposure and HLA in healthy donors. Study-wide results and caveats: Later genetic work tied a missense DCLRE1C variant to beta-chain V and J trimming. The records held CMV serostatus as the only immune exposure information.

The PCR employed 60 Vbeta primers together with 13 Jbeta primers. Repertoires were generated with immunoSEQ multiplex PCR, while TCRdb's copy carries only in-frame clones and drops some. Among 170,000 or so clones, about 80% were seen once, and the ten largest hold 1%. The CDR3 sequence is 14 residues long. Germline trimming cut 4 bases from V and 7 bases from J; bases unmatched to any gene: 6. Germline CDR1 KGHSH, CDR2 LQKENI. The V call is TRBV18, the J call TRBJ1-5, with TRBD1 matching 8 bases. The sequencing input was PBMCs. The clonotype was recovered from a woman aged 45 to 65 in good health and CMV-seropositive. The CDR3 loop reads CASSLDRDNQPQHF. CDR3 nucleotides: TGTGCCAGCTCACTGGACAGGGACAACCAGCCCCAGCATTTT.